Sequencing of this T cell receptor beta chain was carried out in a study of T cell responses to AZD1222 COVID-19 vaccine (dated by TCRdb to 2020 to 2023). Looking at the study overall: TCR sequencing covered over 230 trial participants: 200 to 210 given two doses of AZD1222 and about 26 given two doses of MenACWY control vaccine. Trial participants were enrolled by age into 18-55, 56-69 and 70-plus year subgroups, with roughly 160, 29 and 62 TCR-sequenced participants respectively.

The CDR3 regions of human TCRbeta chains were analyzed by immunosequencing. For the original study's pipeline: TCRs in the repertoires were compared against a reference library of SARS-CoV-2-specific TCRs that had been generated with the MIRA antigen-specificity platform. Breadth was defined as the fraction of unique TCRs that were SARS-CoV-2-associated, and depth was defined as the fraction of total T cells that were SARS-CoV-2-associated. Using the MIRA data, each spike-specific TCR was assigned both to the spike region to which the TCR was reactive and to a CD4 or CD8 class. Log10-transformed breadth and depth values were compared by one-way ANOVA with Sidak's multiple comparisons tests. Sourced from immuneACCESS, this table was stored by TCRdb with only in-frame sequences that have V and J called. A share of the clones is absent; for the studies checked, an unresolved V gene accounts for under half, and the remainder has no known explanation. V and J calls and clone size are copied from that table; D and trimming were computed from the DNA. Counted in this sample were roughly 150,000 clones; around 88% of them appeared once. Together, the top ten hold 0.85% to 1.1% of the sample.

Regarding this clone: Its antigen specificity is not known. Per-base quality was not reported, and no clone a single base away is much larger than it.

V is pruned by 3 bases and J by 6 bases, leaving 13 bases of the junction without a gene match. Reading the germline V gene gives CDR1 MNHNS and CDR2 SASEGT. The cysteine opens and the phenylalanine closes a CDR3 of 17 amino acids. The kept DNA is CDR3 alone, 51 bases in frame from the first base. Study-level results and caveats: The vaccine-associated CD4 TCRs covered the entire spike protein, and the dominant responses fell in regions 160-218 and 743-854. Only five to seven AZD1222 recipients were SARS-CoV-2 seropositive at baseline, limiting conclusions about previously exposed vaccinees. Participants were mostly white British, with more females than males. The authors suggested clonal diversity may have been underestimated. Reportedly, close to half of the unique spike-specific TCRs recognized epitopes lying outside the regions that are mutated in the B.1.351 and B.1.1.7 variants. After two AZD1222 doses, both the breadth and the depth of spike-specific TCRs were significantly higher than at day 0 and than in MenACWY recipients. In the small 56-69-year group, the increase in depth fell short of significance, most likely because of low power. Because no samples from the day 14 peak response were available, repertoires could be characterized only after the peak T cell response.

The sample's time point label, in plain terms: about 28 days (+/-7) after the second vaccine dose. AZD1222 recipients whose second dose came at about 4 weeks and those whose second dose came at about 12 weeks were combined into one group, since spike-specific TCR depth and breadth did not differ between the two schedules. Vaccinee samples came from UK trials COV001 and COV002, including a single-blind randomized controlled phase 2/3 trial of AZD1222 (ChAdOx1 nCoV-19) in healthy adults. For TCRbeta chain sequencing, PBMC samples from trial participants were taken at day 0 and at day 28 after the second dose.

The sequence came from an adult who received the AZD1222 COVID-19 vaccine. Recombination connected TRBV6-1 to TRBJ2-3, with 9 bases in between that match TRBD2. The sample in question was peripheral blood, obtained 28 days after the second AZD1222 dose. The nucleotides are TGTGCCAGCAGTGATCCCGTGGTTAGCGGGGGAATCGATACGCAGTATTTT. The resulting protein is CASSDPVVSGGIDTQYF.